The source of this T cell receptor beta chain is a study of T cells in Graves' hyperthyroidism and ophthalmopathy. Study-level results: Patients with ophthalmopathy were separated from those with stable hyperthyroidism by a 13 V-J model.

This clonotype was seen only a few times. Its antigen is still unknown. V was trimmed by 6 bases and J by 3 bases, leaving 9 bases between them. This CDR3 has 13 residues. The germline V gene has CDR1 MNHEY and CDR2 SMNVEV (reference sequence). Regions amplified from RNA transcripts were the TCR beta CDR3 regions. First-round RT-PCR with HTBI primers amplified the TCR CDR3 region. Via MiXCR, TCRdb re-called the multiplex PCR reads, giving one row per CDR3 protein. The table records 550,000 to 600,000 distinct CDR3 sequences, 13% to 15% of them present only once. This rearrangement joins TRBV27 to TRBJ1-3; a weak D match, TRBD1 (5 bases). The sample taken for sequencing was blood. This TCR was recovered from a woman aged 18-29 years with Graves' ophthalmopathy. CDR3 region: CASRAGNGNTIYF. For the CDR3, the DNA is TGTGCCAGCAGGGCAGGGAATGGAAACACCATATATTTT.